This T cell receptor (beta chain) stems from a study of human T cells and chemical hapten exposure. TCRdb processed the RACE reads anew with MiXCR; each CDR3 protein has one entry. This sample has 300,000 to 400,000 distinct CDR3 sequences, with 4.5% to 5.5% found just once. The CDR3 has 17 amino acids. Per germline, CDR1 DFQATT and CDR2 SNEGSKA (reference sequence). V shed 1 base and J shed 0 bases, with 16 bases lying between them. This clonotype was detected many times. Time point: pre-sensitization, week 0. Treatment meaning: therapeutic diphenylcyclopropenone sensitization with weekly scalp DPC. The receptor comes from a woman between 50 and 59 years old with alopecia areata. Some clones in this sample may be carry-over from other donors' samples. This chain uses TRBV20-1 with TRBJ1-3, with a weak D call TRBD1 (5 bases). The sample consisted of whole blood, taken in connection with sensitization to the hapten diphenylcyclopropenone (DPC). The CDR3 bases are TGCAGTGCTAGAGCGGGGGTAGGGGCGCACTCTGGAAACACCATATATTTT. It translates to CSARAGVGAHSGNTIYF.